Sequencing of this TCR beta chain was carried out in a study of blood T cell repertoires in COVID-19. Two negative PCRs, clearance, or symptom resolution characterized the recovered Cohort 3 donors. CDR1 and CDR2 (germline): MDHEN, SYDVKM. With 6 bases clipped from V and 7 bases from J, the junction kept 14 bases outside the gene matches. The CDR3 length is 15 residues. Produced via immunoSEQ multiplex PCR; TCRdb's table is partial and in-frame only. The sample carries a few hundred thousand clones, around 87% recorded once. The gene calls are TRBV28 and TRBJ1-1, with TRBD1 matching 7 bases. This TCR derives from a woman aged 45-60 years who had recovered from COVID-19. Specimen: PBMCs or T cells enriched from blood (not recorded which). CDR3 DNA sequence: TGTGCCAGCAGCGGACAGGCCGGGAGGGAAATTGAAGCTTTCTTT. It specifies CASSGQAGREIEAFF.